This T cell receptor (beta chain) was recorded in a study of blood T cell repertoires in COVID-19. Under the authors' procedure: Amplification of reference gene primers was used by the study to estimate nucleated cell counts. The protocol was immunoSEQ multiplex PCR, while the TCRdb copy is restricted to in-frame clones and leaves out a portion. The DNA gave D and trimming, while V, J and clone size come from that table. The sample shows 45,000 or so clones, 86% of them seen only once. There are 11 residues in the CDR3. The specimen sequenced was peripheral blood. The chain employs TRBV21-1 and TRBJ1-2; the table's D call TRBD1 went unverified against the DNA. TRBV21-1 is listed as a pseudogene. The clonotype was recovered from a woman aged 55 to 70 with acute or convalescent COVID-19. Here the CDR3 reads CASQGGYGYTF. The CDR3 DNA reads TGTGCCAGCCAAGGGGGTTATGGCTACACCTTC.